This T cell receptor (beta chain) came from a study of T cells in Graves' hyperthyroidism and ophthalmopathy. Notes on the study in general: Ophthalmopathy was model-predicted a median roughly 6.2 months pre-onset. Separating ophthalmopathy from stable hyperthyroidism was achieved by a 13 V-J model.

Regions amplified from RNA transcripts were the TCR beta CDR3 regions. HTBI primers drove first-round RT-PCR of the TCR CDR3. MiXCR, applied by TCRdb to the multiplex PCR reads, yields one record per CDR3 protein. The table shows 500,000 to 600,000 distinct CDR3 sequences, with over 15% occurring only once. Fresh peripheral blood, under 11 ml, yielded the PBMCs. This clonotype has a count of ten or more. Its target is unknown. This TCR came from a woman younger than 30 with Graves' hyperthyroidism. Input material: blood.

CDR3 region: CASSPGTGSGANVLTF. Here the CDR3 DNA reads TGTGCCAGCAGCCCCGGGACAGGGAGCGGGGCCAACGTCCTGACTTTC. The chain has TRBV7-9 and TRBJ2-6, with TRBD1 matching 9 bases. Germline lookup yields CDR1 SEHNR and CDR2 FQNEAQ (reference sequence). This CDR3 has 16 residues. Losses at the gene ends were 5 bases for V and 4 bases for J; bases not matched to a gene: 6.